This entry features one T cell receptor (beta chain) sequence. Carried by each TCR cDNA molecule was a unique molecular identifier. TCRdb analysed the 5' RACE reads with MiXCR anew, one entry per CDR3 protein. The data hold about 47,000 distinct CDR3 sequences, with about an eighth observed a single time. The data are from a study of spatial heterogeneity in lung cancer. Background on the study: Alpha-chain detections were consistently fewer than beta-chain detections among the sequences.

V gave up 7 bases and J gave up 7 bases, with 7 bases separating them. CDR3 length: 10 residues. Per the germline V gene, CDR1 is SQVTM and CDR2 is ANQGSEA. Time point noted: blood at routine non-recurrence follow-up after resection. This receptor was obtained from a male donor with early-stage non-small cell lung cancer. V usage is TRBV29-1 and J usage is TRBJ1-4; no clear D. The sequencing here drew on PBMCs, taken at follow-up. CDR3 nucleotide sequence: TGCAGCGCCAGATTTGAAAAACTGTTTTTT. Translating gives CSARFEKLFF.